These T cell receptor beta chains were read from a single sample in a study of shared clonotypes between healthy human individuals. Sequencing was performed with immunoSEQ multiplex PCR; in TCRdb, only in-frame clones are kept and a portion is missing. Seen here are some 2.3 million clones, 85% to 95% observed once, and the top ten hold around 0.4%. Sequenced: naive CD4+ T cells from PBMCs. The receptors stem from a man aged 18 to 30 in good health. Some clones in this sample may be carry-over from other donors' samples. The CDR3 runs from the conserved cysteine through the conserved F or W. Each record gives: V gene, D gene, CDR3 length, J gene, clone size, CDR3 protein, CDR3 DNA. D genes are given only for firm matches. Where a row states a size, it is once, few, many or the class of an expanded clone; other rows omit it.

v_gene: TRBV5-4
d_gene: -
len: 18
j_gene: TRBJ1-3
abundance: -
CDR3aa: CASSFGPGGADSGNTIYF
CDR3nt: TGTGCCAGCAGCTTTGGTCCTGGGGGGGCTGACTCTGGAAACACCATATATTTT

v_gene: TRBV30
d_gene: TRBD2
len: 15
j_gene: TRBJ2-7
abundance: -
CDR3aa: CAWNHKGGGSYEQYF
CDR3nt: TGTGCCTGGAATCATAAAGGCGGCGGGAGTTACGAGCAGTACTTC

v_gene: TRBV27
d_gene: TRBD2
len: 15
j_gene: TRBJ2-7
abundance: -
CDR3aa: CASSLSPSGYYEQYF
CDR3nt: TGTGCCAGCAGTTTATCGCCTAGCGGGTACTACGAGCAGTACTTC

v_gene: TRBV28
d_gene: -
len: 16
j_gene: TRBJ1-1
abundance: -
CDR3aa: CASSSSRQGMRTEAFF
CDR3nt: TGTGCCAGCAGTTCTTCCCGGCAGGGCATGAGGACTGAAGCTTTCTTT

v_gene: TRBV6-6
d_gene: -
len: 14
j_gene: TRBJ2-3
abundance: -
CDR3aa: CASSYGINTDTQYF
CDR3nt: TGTGCCAGCAGTTACGGCATAAACACAGATACGCAGTATTTT

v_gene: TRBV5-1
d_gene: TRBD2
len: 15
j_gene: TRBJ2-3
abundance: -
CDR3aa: CASSSGTSGTDTQYF
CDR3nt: TGCGCCAGCAGCTCTGGGACTAGCGGCACAGATACGCAGTATTTT

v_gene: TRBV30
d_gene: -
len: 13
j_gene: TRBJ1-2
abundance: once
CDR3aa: CAWSRSRTYGYTF
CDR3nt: TGTGCCTGGAGCCGCAGCCGGACCTATGGCTACACCTTC

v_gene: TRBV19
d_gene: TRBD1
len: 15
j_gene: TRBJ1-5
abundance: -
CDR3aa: CASSSGQGLKQPQHF
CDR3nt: TGTGCCAGTAGTAGCGGACAGGGTCTGAAGCAGCCCCAGCATTTT

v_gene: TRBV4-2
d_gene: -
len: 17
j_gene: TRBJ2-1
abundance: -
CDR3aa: CASSQAPRPGAGNEQFF
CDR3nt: TGTGCCAGCAGCCAAGCTCCACGTCCCGGGGCGGGCAATGAGCAGTTCTTC

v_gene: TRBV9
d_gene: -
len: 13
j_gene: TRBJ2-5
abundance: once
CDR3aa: CASSSGDVETQYF
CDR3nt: TGTGCCAGCAGCTCAGGGGATGTAGAGACCCAGTACTTC

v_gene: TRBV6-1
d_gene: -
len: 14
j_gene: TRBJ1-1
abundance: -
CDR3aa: CASSEVSQSTEAFF
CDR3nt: TGTGCCAGCAGTGAAGTCTCACAGAGCACTGAAGCTTTCTTT

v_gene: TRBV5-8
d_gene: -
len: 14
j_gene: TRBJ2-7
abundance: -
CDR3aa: CASSLASPFDEQYF
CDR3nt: TGTGCCAGCAGCTTGGCCAGTCCGTTTGACGAGCAGTACTTC

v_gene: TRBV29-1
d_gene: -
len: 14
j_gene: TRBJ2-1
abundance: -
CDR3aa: CSVESLGSYNEQFF
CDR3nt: TGCAGCGTTGAGAGCCTGGGATCCTACAATGAGCAGTTCTTC

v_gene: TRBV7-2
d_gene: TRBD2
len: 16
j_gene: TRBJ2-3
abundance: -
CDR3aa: CASSVLAGGTTDTQYF
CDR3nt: TGTGCCAGCAGCGTCTTAGCGGGAGGGACCACAGATACGCAGTATTTT

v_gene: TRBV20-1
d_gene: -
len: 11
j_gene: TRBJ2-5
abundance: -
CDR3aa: CSAHNQETQYF
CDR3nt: TGCAGTGCTCACAACCAAGAGACCCAGTACTTC

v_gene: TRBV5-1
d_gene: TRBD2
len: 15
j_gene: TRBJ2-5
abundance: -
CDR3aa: CASSSISGSAETQYF
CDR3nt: TGCGCCAGCAGCTCGATAAGCGGGAGTGCAGAGACCCAGTACTTC

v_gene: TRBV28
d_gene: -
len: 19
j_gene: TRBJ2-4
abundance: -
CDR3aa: CASSPSLVRKTTHKNIQYF
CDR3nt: TGTGCCAGCAGTCCTTCGTTGGTTCGGAAAACCACCCACAAAAACATTCAGTACTTC

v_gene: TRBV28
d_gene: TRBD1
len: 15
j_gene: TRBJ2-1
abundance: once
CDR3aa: CASRGPGQGYNEQFF
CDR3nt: TGTGCCAGCAGAGGACCGGGACAGGGGTACAATGAGCAGTTCTTC

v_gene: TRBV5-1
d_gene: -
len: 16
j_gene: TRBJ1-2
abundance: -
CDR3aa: CASSLGGPPNSYGYTF
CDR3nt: TGCGCCAGCAGCTTGGGTGGTCCGCCCAATTCCTATGGCTACACCTTC

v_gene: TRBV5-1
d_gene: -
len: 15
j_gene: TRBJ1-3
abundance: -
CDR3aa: CASSYLGNSGNTIYF
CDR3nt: TGCGCCAGCAGCTACCTGGGGAACTCTGGAAACACCATATATTTT

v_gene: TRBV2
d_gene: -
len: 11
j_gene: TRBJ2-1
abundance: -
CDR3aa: CASSVNREQFF
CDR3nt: TGTGCCAGCAGCGTTAATCGGGAGCAGTTCTTC

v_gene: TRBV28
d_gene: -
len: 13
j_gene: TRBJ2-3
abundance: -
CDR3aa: CASREQGGDTQYF
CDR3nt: TGTGCCAGCAGAGAACAGGGCGGGGATACGCAGTATTTT

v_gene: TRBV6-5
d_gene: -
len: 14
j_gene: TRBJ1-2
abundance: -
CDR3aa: CASSSPQGRYGYTF
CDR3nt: TGTGCCAGCAGTTCCCCGCAGGGGCGCTATGGCTACACCTTC

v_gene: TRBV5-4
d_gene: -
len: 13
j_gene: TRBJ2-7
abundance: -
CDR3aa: CASSPGASYEQYF
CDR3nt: TGTGCCAGCAGCCCCGGGGCCTCCTACGAGCAGTACTTC

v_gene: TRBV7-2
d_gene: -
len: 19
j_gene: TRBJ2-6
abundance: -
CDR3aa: CASSWKGVGGASGANVLTF
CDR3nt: TGTGCCAGCAGCTGGAAGGGGGTAGGAGGTGCCTCTGGGGCCAACGTCCTGACTTTC

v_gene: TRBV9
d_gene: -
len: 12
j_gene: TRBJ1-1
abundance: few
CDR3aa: CASSAGGSEAFF
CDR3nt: TGTGCCAGCAGCGCCGGGGGGTCTGAAGCTTTCTTT

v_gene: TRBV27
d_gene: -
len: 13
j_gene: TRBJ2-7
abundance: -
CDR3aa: CASSFYGVHEQYF
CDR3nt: TGTGCCAGCAGTTTTTATGGGGTACACGAGCAGTACTTC

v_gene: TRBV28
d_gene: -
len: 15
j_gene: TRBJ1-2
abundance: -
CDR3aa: CASSLVFLQGDGYTF
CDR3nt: TGTGCCAGCAGTTTAGTTTTCTTACAGGGCGATGGCTACACCTTC

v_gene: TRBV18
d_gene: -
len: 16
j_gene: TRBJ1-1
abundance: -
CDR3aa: CASSPPSVQGGTEAFF
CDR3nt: TGTGCCAGCTCACCCCCGAGCGTCCAGGGAGGCACTGAAGCTTTCTTT

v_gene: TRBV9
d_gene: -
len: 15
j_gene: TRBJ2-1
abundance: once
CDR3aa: CASSVGDSGWNEQFF
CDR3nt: TGTGCCAGCAGCGTAGGTGATAGCGGTTGGAATGAGCAGTTCTTC

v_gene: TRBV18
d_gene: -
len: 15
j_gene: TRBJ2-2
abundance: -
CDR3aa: CASSPGQPNTGELFF
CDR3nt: TGTGCCAGCTCACCGGGTCAGCCGAACACCGGGGAGCTGTTTTTT

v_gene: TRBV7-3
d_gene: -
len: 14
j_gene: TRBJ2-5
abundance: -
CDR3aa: CASSLSSHQETQYF
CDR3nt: TGTGCCAGCAGCTTATCGAGTCACCAAGAGACCCAGTACTTC

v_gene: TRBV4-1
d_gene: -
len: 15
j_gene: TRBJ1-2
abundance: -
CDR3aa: CASSQGTAARGGYTF
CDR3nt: TGCGCCAGCAGCCAAGGTACGGCAGCCCGGGGCGGCTACACCTTC

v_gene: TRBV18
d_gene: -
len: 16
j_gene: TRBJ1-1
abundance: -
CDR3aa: CATSRNEFGVSAEAFF
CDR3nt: TGTGCCACCTCTCGGAATGAATTCGGGGTTTCTGCTGAAGCTTTCTTT

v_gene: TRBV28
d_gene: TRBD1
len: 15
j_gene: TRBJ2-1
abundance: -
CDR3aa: CASSYPSTGGHEQFF
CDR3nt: TGTGCCAGCAGTTATCCCTCGACAGGGGGCCATGAGCAGTTCTTC

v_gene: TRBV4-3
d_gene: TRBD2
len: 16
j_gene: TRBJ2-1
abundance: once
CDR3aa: CASSPHSAGGPNEQFF
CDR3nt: TGCGCCAGCAGCCCACACAGCGCGGGAGGGCCCAATGAGCAGTTCTTC

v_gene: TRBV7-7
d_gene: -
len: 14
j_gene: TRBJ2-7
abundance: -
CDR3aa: CASSLSGGGNEQYF
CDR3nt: TGTGCCAGCAGCTTATCTGGAGGGGGTAACGAGCAGTACTTC

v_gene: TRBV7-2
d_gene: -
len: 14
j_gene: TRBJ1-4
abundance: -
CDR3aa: CASSLPGTNEKLFF
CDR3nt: TGTGCCAGCAGCTTGCCAGGAACTAATGAAAAACTGTTTTTT

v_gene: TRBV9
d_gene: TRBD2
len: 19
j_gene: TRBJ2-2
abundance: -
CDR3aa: CASREVKASGKGDTGELFF
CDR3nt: TGTGCCAGCAGGGAGGTTAAAGCTAGCGGGAAAGGGGACACCGGGGAGCTGTTTTTT

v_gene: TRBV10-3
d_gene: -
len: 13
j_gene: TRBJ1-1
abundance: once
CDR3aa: CALTRQMNTEAFF
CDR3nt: TGTGCCCTCACGAGACAGATGAACACTGAAGCTTTCTTT

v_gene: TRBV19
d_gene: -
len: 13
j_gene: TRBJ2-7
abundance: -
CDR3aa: CASTRRDSYEQYF
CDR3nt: TGTGCCAGTACTCGGCGGGACTCCTACGAGCAGTACTTC

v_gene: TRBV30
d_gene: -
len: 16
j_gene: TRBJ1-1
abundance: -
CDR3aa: CAWSGRVWDSNTEAFF
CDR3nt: TGTGCCTGGAGTGGTAGAGTGTGGGATTCGAACACTGAAGCTTTCTTT

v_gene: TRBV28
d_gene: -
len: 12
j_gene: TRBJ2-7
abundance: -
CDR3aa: CASSGTSYEQYF
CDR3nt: TGTGCCAGCAGCGGGACCTCCTACGAGCAGTACTTC

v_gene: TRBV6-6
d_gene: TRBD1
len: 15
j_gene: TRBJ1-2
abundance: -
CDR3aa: CASNELRGQTYGYTF
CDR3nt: TGTGCCAGCAACGAACTTAGGGGACAGACCTATGGCTACACCTTC

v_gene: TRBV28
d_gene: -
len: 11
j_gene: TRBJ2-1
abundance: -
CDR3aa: CASSLRVLPFF
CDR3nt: TGTGCCAGCAGCCTCCGGGTCCTCCCGTTCTTC

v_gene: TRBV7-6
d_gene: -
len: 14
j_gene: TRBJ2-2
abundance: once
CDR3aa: CASSLRQNTGELFF
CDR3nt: TGTGCCAGCAGCTTAAGACAGAACACCGGGGAGCTGTTTTTT

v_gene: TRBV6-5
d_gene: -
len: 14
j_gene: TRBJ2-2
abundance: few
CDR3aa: CASRGTGPTGELFF
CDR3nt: TGTGCCAGCAGGGGAACAGGGCCCACCGGGGAGCTGTTTTTT

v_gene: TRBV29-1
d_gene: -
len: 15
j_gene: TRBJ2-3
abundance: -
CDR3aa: CSVESRERGTDTQYF
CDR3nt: TGCAGCGTTGAGAGCCGGGAGCGGGGCACAGATACGCAGTATTTT

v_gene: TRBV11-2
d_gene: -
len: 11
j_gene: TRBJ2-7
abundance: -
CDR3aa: CASSLVDEQYF
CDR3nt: TGTGCCAGCAGCTTAGTAGACGAGCAGTACTTC

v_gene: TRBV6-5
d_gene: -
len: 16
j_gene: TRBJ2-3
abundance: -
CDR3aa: CASSYSGTTSTDTQYF
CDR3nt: TGTGCCAGCAGTTACTCCGGGACAACTAGCACAGATACGCAGTATTTT

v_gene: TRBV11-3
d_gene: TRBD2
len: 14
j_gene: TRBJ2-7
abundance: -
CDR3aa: CASSPGRGSYEQYF
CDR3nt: TGTGCCAGCAGCCCCGGGAGGGGTTCCTACGAGCAGTACTTC

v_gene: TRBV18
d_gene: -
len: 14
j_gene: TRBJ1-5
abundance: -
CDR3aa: CASSPGARNQPQHF
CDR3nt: TGTGCCAGCTCACCAGGGGCCAGGAATCAGCCCCAGCATTTT

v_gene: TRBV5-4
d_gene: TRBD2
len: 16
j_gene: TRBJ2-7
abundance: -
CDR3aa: CASSLDSGRGYREQYF
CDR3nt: TGTGCCAGCAGCTTGGACAGCGGGAGGGGGTATCGCGAGCAGTACTTC

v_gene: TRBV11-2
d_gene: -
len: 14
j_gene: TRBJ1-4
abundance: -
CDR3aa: CASSDGTANEKLFF
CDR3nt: TGTGCCAGCAGCGACGGGACCGCGAATGAAAAACTGTTTTTT

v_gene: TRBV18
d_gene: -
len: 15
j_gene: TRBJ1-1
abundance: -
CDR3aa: CASSPPGVWGTEAFF
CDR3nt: TGTGCCAGCTCACCGCCAGGGGTTTGGGGCACTGAAGCTTTCTTT